This T cell receptor (beta chain) was recovered during a study of blood T cell repertoires in COVID-19. Across the study: The samples span acute and convalescent COVID-19 from the United States, Italy and Spain. PBMCs, B-cell-depleted T cells, or T cells were the source of the cDNA or gDNA that made up the material.

Germline loops: CDR1 SNHLY, CDR2 FYNNEI. The CDR3 is 14 residues long. The V and J ends lost 5 bases and 8 bases respectively, with 16 bases between them. Per the study methods: By means of reference gene primer amplification, nucleated cell counts were estimated. The protocol was immunoSEQ multiplex PCR, while the TCRdb copy is restricted to in-frame clones and leaves out a portion. V, J and clone size were drawn from that table, and D and trimming were deduced from the DNA. Of under 200,000 clones in the sample, roughly 77% were seen once. Followed over time, Seattle patients had been enrolled while infection was active.

Sequenced input: peripheral blood. This chain uses TRBV2 with TRBJ2-1; maybe TRBD1 (6 bases). The origin of this receptor is a woman in her thirties or forties with COVID-19, enrolled during active disease. The CDR3 protein is CASSNDRRRDEQFF. The CDR3 nucleotides are TGTGCCAGCAGTAATGACAGGCGCAGGGATGAGCAGTTCTTC.